The rows below give T cell receptor beta chains drawn from one sample of a study of cytomegalovirus exposure and HLA in healthy donors. Sequencing used immunoSEQ multiplex PCR; TCRdb keeps in-frame clones, though not all of them. In the table there are around 62,000 clones, more than 60% of which are singletons. Material: PBMCs. These receptors were collected from a male donor in good health and CMV-seropositive. CDR3s include the opening cysteine and the closing phenylalanine or tryptophan. The D gene is left open where the match is weak. A row's size may be missing; if present it is once, few, many or a size class.

>TRBV5-6|NA|NA|TRBJ2-7
TGTGCCAGCAGCCCCCTCTTCGGGGTGACCTACGAGCAGTACTTC
CASSPLFGVTYEQYF
>TRBV30|NA|once|TRBJ1-5
TGTGCCTGGACGCAGGGGCGTAGCAATCAGCCCCAGCATTTT
CAWTQGRSNQPQHF
>TRBV4-1|NA|few|TRBJ1-1
TGCGCCAGCAGCCAGGACCCAGCGGGTGGCACTGAAGCTTTCTTT
CASSQDPAGGTEAFF
>TRBV6-1|NA|once|TRBJ2-7
TGTGCCAGCAGTGACGGATTTGGGGCTTACGAGCAGTACTTC
CASSDGFGAYEQYF
>TRBV11-1|NA|NA|TRBJ2-1
TGTGCCAGCAGTTTAGGAAGTCGGACTTACAATGAGCAGTTCTTC
CASSLGSRTYNEQFF
>TRBV2|TRBD2|NA|TRBJ2-2
TGTGCCAGCAGTGCCCCGCCAACTAAAACTAGCGGGGGCGGAACCGGGGAGCTGTTTTTT
CASSAPPTKTSGGGTGELFF
>TRBV9|NA|NA|TRBJ2-2
TGTGCCAGCAGCGTAGGGGGCCCGGGGGCCGGGGAGCTGTTTTTT
CASSVGGPGAGELFF
>TRBV7-9|NA|NA|TRBJ1-2
TGTGCCAGCAGCTTTTTTGGGGCGGAGGGCTACACCTTC
CASSFFGAEGYTF
>TRBV30|NA|NA|TRBJ2-3
TGTGCCTGGAACAGGGATTTCACAGATACGCAGTATTTT
CAWNRDFTDTQYF
>TRBV11-2|TRBD1|NA|TRBJ2-7
TGTGCCAGCAGCTCGGGGACAGGGGGCGTGAGCTCCTACGAGCAGTACTTC
CASSSGTGGVSSYEQYF
>TRBV7-9|TRBD1|NA|TRBJ1-4
TGTGCCAGCAGCCGGGGACAGGCCAATGAAAAACTGTTTTTT
CASSRGQANEKLFF
>TRBV27|TRBD2|NA|TRBJ2-2
TGTGCCAGCAGTCTAACTAGCGGGGGGACCGGGGAGCTGTTTTTT
CASSLTSGGTGELFF
>TRBV30|TRBD1|once|TRBJ1-2
TGTGCCTGGAGTGTACAGGGGAATGGCTACACCTTC
CAWSVQGNGYTF
>TRBV13|NA|NA|TRBJ2-1
TGTGCCAGCAGCTCCCCCTATGAGCAGTTCTTC
CASSSPYEQFF
>TRBV7-6|NA|NA|TRBJ2-7
TGTGCCAGCAGCTTAGCGGAGGGCAGGACCTACGAGCAGTACTTC
CASSLAEGRTYEQYF
>TRBV6-5|TRBD1|few|TRBJ1-6
TGTGCCAGCGGGTCCAGGGGGTATAATTCACCCCTCCACTTT
CASGSRGYNSPLHF
>TRBV30|NA|NA|TRBJ1-5
TGTGCCTGGTCCAGGGGTCTTAATCAGCCCCAGCATTTT
CAWSRGLNQPQHF